The next 25 T cell receptor beta chains were all read from a single sample in a study of breast tumors, draining lymph nodes, adjacent tissues. The lymph nodes were axillary draining lymph nodes from breast cancer patients. In TCRdb, the multiplex PCR reads were re-called with MiXCR into one record per CDR3 protein. The table records about 230,000 distinct CDR3 sequences, roughly 30% of them present only once. The sequencing input was axillary lymph node tissue. The source of these receptors is a female donor with breast cancer. Some clones in this sample may be carry-over from other donors' samples.

The chain carries TRBV29-1 and TRBJ1-2, with 7 nucleotides matching TRBD1. The CDR3 is made up of 11 amino acids. V lost 6 bases, J lost 6 bases, and 4 bases stayed unmatched. The germline V gene has CDR1 SQVTM and CDR2 ANQGSEA. The DNA of the CDR3 is TGCAGCGTACGACAGGGAAATGGCTACACCTTC. Its protein is CSVRQGNGYTF.

This clonotype was seen ten or more times. The gene calls are TRBV29-1 and TRBJ2-7; 7 bases line up with TRBD1. Germline CDR1 is SQVTM and CDR2 is ANQGSEA. With 8 bases clipped from V and 0 bases from J, the junction kept 13 bases outside the gene matches. The CDR3 spans 15 residues. CDR3 DNA: TGCAGCACTCGGACCTTGACAGGGAGCTCCTACGAGCAGTACTTC. Translating gives CSTRTLTGSSYEQYF.

Note on this clonotype: A much larger clonotype is one base distant, so this may be a read error. The V gene is TRBV11-2, the J gene TRBJ2-3; TRBD2 aligns across 9 bases. Germline-derived CDR1 and CDR2 are SGHAT and FQNNGV. This CDR3 has 16 amino acids. J gave up 2 bases and V 4 bases, and 7 bases lay outside the gene matches. The CDR3 is CASSSRTSAYTDTQYF. DNA of the CDR3: TGTGCCAGCAGCTCACGGACTAGCGCGTACACAGATACGCAGTATTTT.

This clonotype came up many times. This sequence joins TRBV20-1 and TRBJ2-1, with a tentative D call TRBD2 (5 bases). The CDR3 runs to 16 residues. Between the trimmed V and J ends, which lost 6 bases and 4 bases, there was a span of 22 bases. In germline, CDR1 is DFQATT, CDR2 SNEGSKA (reference sequence). The CDR3 loop is CSANPAVLEKYNEQFF. The CDR3 DNA reads TGCAGTGCAAATCCCGCAGTACTAGAAAAATACAATGAGCAGTTCTTC.

A single count supports this clonotype. The chain joins TRBV24-1 to TRBJ2-5; 10 nucleotides match TRBD1. Germline CDR1 is KGHDR and CDR2 is SFDVKD. The CDR3 has 12 amino acids. Here the CDR3 DNA reads TGTGCTAGAGACAGGGGGCGAGAGACCCAGTACTTC. This gives the protein CARDRGRETQYF.

The chain has TRBV12-3 or TRBV12-4 and TRBJ2-7, with D possibly being TRBD2 (5 bases). V shed 1 base and J shed 5 bases, with 12 bases lying between them. The CDR3 runs 14 residues. The CDR3 coding sequence is TGTGCCAGCAGTTTAGTGGGTAGCGTAAACGAGCAGTACTTC. It is translated as CASSLVGSVNEQYF.

About this clonotype itself: A read error is possible here, since a much larger clone lies one base away. Because the CDR3's place on the DNA is in doubt, the DNA is left out and the CDR3 is given as listed by TCRdb. The chain employs TRBV9 and TRBJ2-7. The length of the CDR3 is 14 amino acids, counting both ends. CDR1 and CDR2 (germline): SGDLS, YYNGEE. The CDR3 sequence: CASSVGGGTYEQSF.

This chain links TRBV9 with TRBJ2-2; TRBD2 aligns across 10 bases. The CDR3 spans 17 residues. CDR1 and CDR2 from the germline V gene are SGDLS and YYNGEE. V shed 4 bases, J shed 0 bases, and the junction held 6 bases outside the gene matches. The CDR3 coding sequence is TGTGCCAGCAGCTTATCGCTAGCGGGAGCGAACACCGGGGAGCTGTTTTTT. Protein: CASSLSLAGANTGELFF.

This clonotype was observed many times. The CDR3 sequence is CSARRSSVNEQFF. CDR3 DNA: TGCAGTGCTAGAAGGTCTAGCGTGAATGAGCAGTTCTTC. V usage is TRBV20-1 and J usage is TRBJ2-1; weak D call: TRBD2 (6 bases). Trimming took off 2 bases at V and 7 bases at J, with 12 bases between the two ends. This CDR3 comprises 13 residues. Germline assignment: CDR1 DFQATT and CDR2 SNEGSKA (reference sequence).

This clonotype was detected ten times or more. The V call is TRBV20-1, the J call TRBJ2-7; 13 bases line up with TRBD2. The length of the CDR3 is 13 residues. J gave up 4 bases and V 3 bases, and 0 bases lay outside the gene matches. Germline CDR1 and CDR2: DFQATT and SNEGSKA (reference sequence). The CDR3 is CSARGLAGYEQYF. In DNA, the CDR3 is TGCAGTGCTAGGGGACTAGCGGGGTACGAGCAGTACTTC.

This clonotype was seen ten or more times. The chain has TRBV7-6 and TRBJ1-3; D not resolved. Germline V gene data show CDR1 as SGHVS and CDR2 as FNYEAQ. This CDR3 contains 15 residues. Deletions cut 4 bases from V and 1 base from J, with 11 bases between. CDR3 nucleotides: TGTGCCAGCAGCTCAGCAGTAAGGTCTGGAAACACCATATATTTT. This translates into CASSSAVRSGNTIYF.

Only a few counts were recorded for this clonotype. The V gene is TRBV12-5, the J gene TRBJ2-5; the match to TRBD2 covers 13 bases. This CDR3 spans 17 amino acids. Germline CDR1 and CDR2: LGHNT and FRNRAP. The ends lost 3 bases at V and 3 bases at J; junction bases unmatched: 7. CDR3 loop: CASGFIGLAGVEETQYF. CDR3 sequence (DNA): TGTGCTAGTGGTTTCATCGGACTAGCGGGAGTCGAAGAGACCCAGTACTTC. The whole variable domain, remainder taken from reference TRBV12-5 and TRBJ2-5, is DARVTQTPRHKVTEMGQEVTMRCQPILGHNTVFWYRQTMMQGLELLAYFRNRAPLDDSGMPKDRFSAEMPDATLATLKIQPSEPRDSAVYFCASGFIGLAGVEETQYFGPGTRLLVL.

Comment on this clonotype: A much larger clonotype is one base distant, so this may be a read error. The chain is built from TRBV6-5 and TRBJ1-5, with D hard to call. This CDR3 is built from 15 residues. Trimming left V 4 bases short and J 6 bases short, with 16 bases between. Germline values: CDR1 MNHEY, CDR2 SVGAGI. The CDR3: CASSCSIGSGQPQHF. In nucleotides, the CDR3 is TGTGCCAGCAGTTGCTCGATTGGCAGTGGTCAGCCCCAGCATTTT.

This clonotype was observed at least ten times. The chain combines TRBV11-1 with TRBJ2-5; tentative D call: TRBD1 (6 bases). Deletions cut 5 bases from V and 0 bases from J, with 13 bases between. This CDR3 comprises 15 residues. The V gene's germline CDR1 is SGHAT and CDR2 FQDESV (reference sequence). The CDR3 coding sequence is TGTGCCAGCAGCAGTGGGGGCCTGTACCAAGAGACCCAGTACTTC. It encodes CASSSGGLYQETQYF.

The V call is TRBV5-8, the J call TRBJ1-5; D gene ambiguous. Germline V gives CDR1 SGHTS, CDR2 YDEGEE. The CDR3 is made up of 15 amino acids. V was cut by 0 bases and J by 4 bases, with 11 bases left in between. The CDR3 spells CASSLARGRNQPQHF. In nucleotides, the CDR3 is TGTGCCAGCAGCTTGGCGCGGGGTCGGAATCAGCCCCAGCATTTT.

This clonotype was found many times. CDR3 amino acids: CASSLGREQFF. DNA of the CDR3: TGTGCCAGCAGCTTAGGGCGGGAGCAGTTCTTC. The chain combines TRBV7-6 with TRBJ2-1; D not certain. Germline-derived CDR1 and CDR2 are SGHVS and FNYEAQ. V was shortened by 1 base and J by 10 bases, with 5 bases between the two germline ends. The CDR3 consists of 11 residues.

The chain carries TRBV20-1 and TRBJ2-1; 7 nucleotides match TRBD2. The CDR3 length is 12 residues. With 3 bases clipped from V and 8 bases from J, the junction kept 4 bases outside the gene matches. Germline V lookup: CDR1 DFQATT, CDR2 SNEGSKA (reference sequence). CDR3 DNA sequence: TGCAGTGCTAGTTTGGCGGGGGATGAGCAGTTCTTC. Translated: CSASLAGDEQFF.

The chain is built from TRBV28 and TRBJ1-5; D possibly corresponds to TRBD1 (6 bases). V lost 10 bases and J 1 base, leaving 14 bases between the germline ends. Germline lookup yields CDR1 MDHEN and CDR2 SYDVKM. The length of the CDR3 is 14 residues. In DNA, the CDR3 is TGTGCCATCAACCGTGGACAGAGCAATCAGCCCCAGCATTTT. Translation gives CAINRGQSNQPQHF.

This clonotype was found many times. The chain carries TRBV20-1 and TRBJ2-1; 10 bases align to TRBD2. The V gene's germline CDR1 is DFQATT and CDR2 SNEGSKA (reference sequence). CDR3 size: 17 residues. The V segment lost 4 bases and the J segment 5 bases; nucleotides outside the gene matches: 14. The CDR3 loop reads CSAIQSAGGPRDNEQFF. DNA for the CDR3: TGCAGTGCTATCCAATCAGCGGGAGGGCCCCGTGACAATGAGCAGTTCTTC.

This chain links TRBV12-3 or TRBV12-4 with TRBJ2-7, with 9 positions matching TRBD1. The CDR3 sequence is 15 residues long. V trimming: 5 bases; J trimming: 0 bases; junction bases outside the gene matches: 5. DNA for the CDR3: TGTGCCAGCAGTACCGACAGGGGGAGCTCCTACGAGCAGTACTTC. Protein sequence: CASSTDRGSSYEQYF.

The chain employs TRBV7-2 and TRBJ1-1, with D possibly TRBD1 on 5 matching bases. Trimming pared 3 bases from V and 0 bases from J, leaving 5 bases between. This CDR3 has 13 amino acids. Germline CDR1 SGHTA, CDR2 FQGNSA. CDR3 amino acids: CASSFRVNTEAFF. The CDR3 coding sequence is TGTGCCAGCAGCTTCAGGGTGAACACTGAAGCTTTCTTT.

At least ten counts were recorded for this clonotype. This chain uses TRBV10-3 with TRBJ1-2, with D maybe TRBD1 (6 bases). V was trimmed by 4 bases and J by 7 bases, leaving 22 bases between them. Germline V lookup: CDR1 ENHRY, CDR2 SYGVKD. The CDR3 contains 16 residues. The CDR3 reads CAISVRQVGILRGYTF. As DNA, the CDR3 is TGTGCCATCAGTGTTAGACAGGTGGGGATTCTTCGTGGCTACACCTTC.

The gene calls are TRBV4-2 and TRBJ1-2; D remains unclear. Germline V gives CDR1 LGHNA, CDR2 YNFKEQ. V lost 1 base and J lost 1, with 7 bases in between. This CDR3 has 14 amino acids. This chain's CDR3 is CASSQANGNYGYTF. The CDR3, as DNA: TGTGCCAGCAGCCAAGCAAACGGTAACTATGGCTACACCTTC.

The V and J genes are TRBV2 and TRBJ1-4, with D unresolved. CDR1 is SNHLY, CDR2 FYNNEI, per germline. Trimming took 4 bases from V and 0 from J, leaving 9 bases between them. The CDR3 contains 15 residues. The CDR3 is CASSGVSTTNEKLFF. CDR3 coding DNA: TGTGCCAGCAGTGGGGTCAGTACAACTAATGAAAAACTGTTTTTT.

This clonotype was observed at least ten times. The gene calls are TRBV28 and TRBJ1-4; D not certain. Trimming pared 6 bases from V and 7 bases from J, leaving 15 bases between. The CDR3 extends over 14 amino acids. In germline, CDR1 is MDHEN, CDR2 SYDVKM. CDR3 nucleotide sequence: TGTGCCAGCAGACTCATAGGCCCGGGTGAAAAACTGTTTTTT. Its protein product is CASRLIGPGEKLFF.